This T cell receptor (beta chain) was found in a study of cytomegalovirus exposure and HLA in healthy donors. Study observations and caveats: There were some public TCRs occurring in many donors, but most TCR sequences were rare.

This clone is a singleton in its sample. Its antigen remains unidentified. Method: immunoSEQ multiplex PCR; TCRdb's copy keeps in-frame clones and lacks some. The sample carries some 100,000 clones, 88% recorded once. Germline assignment: CDR1 SNHLY and CDR2 FYNNEI. The CDR3 extends over 14 amino acids. V lost 0 bases, J lost 9 bases, and 12 bases lay in between. This TCR derives from a woman younger than 35 in good health and CMV-seronegative. The sequencing sample was made of PBMCs. The chain employs TRBV2 and TRBJ2-1; D possibly corresponds to TRBD1 (5 bases). The CDR3 protein is CASSEALGAGEQFF. The CDR3 DNA reads TGTGCCAGCAGTGAAGCGCTTGGGGCTGGTGAGCAGTTCTTC.